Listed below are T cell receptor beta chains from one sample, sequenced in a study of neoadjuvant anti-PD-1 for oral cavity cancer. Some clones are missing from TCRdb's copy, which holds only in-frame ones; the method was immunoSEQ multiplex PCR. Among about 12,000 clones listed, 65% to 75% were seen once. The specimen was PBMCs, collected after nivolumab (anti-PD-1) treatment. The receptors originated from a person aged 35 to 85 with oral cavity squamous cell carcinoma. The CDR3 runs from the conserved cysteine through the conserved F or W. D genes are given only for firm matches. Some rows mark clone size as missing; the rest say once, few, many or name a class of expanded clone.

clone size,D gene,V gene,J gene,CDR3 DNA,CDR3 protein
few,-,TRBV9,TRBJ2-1,TGTGCCAGCAGCCAGGACCTGGGAGACAATGAGCAGTTCTTC,CASSQDLGDNEQFF
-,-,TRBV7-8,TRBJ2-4,TGTGCCAGCAGCCCCCGGCGCCTTTTAGCCAAAAACATTCAGTACTTC,CASSPRRLLAKNIQYF
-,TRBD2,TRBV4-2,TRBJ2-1,TGTGCCAGCAGCCAATTTAAAAGCGGGGGGAGCAATGAGCAGTTCTTC,CASSQFKSGGSNEQFF
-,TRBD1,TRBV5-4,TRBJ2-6,TGTGCCAGCAGCTCATCCGGGACAGGCCCCTCTGGGGCCAACGTCCTGACTTTC,CASSSSGTGPSGANVLTF
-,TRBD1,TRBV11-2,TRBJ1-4,TGTGCCAGCAGCTTCTCAAGGACAGGGCCAAATGAAAAACTGTTTTTT,CASSFSRTGPNEKLFF
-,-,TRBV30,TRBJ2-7,TGTGCCTGGAGTGCTGTCAGAGCCTACGAGCAGTACTTC,CAWSAVRAYEQYF
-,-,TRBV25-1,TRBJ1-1,TGTGCCAGCACGCGGACGGTGGACACTGAAGCTTTCTTT,CASTRTVDTEAFF
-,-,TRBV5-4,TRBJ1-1,TGTGCCAGCAGCTTGGGAGGAGGGTTTGAAGCTTTCTTT,CASSLGGGFEAFF
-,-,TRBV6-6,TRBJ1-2,TGTGCCAGCAGGATGGACACCGCAGCTAACTATGGCTACACCTTC,CASRMDTAANYGYTF
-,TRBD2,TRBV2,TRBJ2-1,TGTGCCAGCATCTCAATAGCGGGAGCCTACAATGAGCAGTTCTTC,CASISIAGAYNEQFF
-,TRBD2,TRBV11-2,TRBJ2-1,TGTGCCAGCGTCGGGACTAGCGGGAGGTTCGAGCAGTTCTTC,CASVGTSGRFEQFF
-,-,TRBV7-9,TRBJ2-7,TGTGCCAGCGTGGGGGGAGTGCGATACGAGCAGTACTTC,CASVGGVRYEQYF
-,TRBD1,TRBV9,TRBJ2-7,TGTGCCAGCAGCGTACAGACAGGGGCGCGTAGCTACGAGCAGTACTTC,CASSVQTGARSYEQYF
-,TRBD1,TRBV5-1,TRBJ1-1,TGCGCCAGCACCCGTGACAGGGGGAACACTGAAGCTTTCTTT,CASTRDRGNTEAFF
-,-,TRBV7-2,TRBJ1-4,TGTGCCAGCAGCCCGCCAGGGACTGAAAAACTGTTTTTT,CASSPPGTEKLFF
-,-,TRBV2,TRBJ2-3,TGTGCCAGCAGTGAAGGGACGGTTGCGGATACGCAGTATTTT,CASSEGTVADTQYF
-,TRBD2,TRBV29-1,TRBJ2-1,TGCAGCGTTGACATCGGGAGGGGCTCCTACAATGAGCAGTTCTTC,CSVDIGRGSYNEQFF
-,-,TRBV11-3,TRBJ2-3,TGTGCCAGCAGCTTGGGGTCCGCGAGTGATACGCAGTATTTT,CASSLGSASDTQYF
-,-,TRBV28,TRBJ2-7,TGTGCCAGCAGTTTAGATAGGTGGACAACTCAATACCCCTACGAGCAGTACTTC,CASSLDRWTTQYPYEQYF
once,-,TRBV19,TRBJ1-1,TGTGCCAGTAGTATAGGGGAAGGGTTCACTGAAGCTTTCTTT,CASSIGEGFTEAFF
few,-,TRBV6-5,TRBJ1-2,TGTGCCACCTCCTCGTTGGGGGTCATCCTACGAGGCTACACCTTC,CATSSLGVILRGYTF
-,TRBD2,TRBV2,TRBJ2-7,TGTGCCAGCAGTGTGGGGACTAGCCTCAACGAGCAGTACTTC,CASSVGTSLNEQYF
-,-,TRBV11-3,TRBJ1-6,TGTGCCAGCGATCCCTGGATTTCACCCCTCCACTTT,CASDPWISPLHF
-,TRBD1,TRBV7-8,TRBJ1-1,TGTGCCAGCAGCTTAGTCGGGACAGGGCGGGATATCGCTGAAGCTTTCTTT,CASSLVGTGRDIAEAFF
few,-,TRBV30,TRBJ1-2,TGTGCCTGGAGCCACCGGGTCCAAGGAGGCTATGGCTACACCTTC,CAWSHRVQGGYGYTF
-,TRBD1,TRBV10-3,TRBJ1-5,TGTGCCATCAGCATGTCCGAGACAGGGCTTCAGCCCCAGCATTTT,CAISMSETGLQPQHF
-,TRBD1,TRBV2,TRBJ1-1,TGTGCCAGCAGCAGAACCCTGACAGGGGAAGCTTTCTTT,CASSRTLTGEAFF
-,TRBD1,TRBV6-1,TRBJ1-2,TGTGCCAGCAGTCCACAGGGGACAGCTAACTATGGCTACACCTTC,CASSPQGTANYGYTF
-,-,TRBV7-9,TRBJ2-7,TGTGCCAGCAGGCGGGCGATGGCCGGCTCCTACGAGCAGTACTTC,CASRRAMAGSYEQYF
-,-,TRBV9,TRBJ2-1,TGTGCCAGCAGCCAGACACAGGCGGTTTCCAATGAGCAGTTCTTC,CASSQTQAVSNEQFF
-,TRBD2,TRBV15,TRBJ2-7,TGTGCCACCAGCAGAGTGGGGGGGATTGGCGAGCAGTACTTC,CATSRVGGIGEQYF
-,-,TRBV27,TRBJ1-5,TGTGCCAGCAGTCGTGACAATCAGCCCCAGCATTTT,CASSRDNQPQHF
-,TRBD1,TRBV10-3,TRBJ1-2,TGTGCCATCACTGGACAGGGAGGCTACACCTTC,CAITGQGGYTF
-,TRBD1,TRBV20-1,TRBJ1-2,TGCAGTGCTAGTCCAGGGGGTGGCTACACCTTC,CSASPGGGYTF
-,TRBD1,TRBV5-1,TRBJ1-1,TGCGCCAGCAGCGACGGGCAGGGGGGCACTGAAGCTTTCTTT,CASSDGQGGTEAFF
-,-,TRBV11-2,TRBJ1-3,TGTGCCAGCAGCTTAGACGCCCACGCTGGAAACACCATATATTTT,CASSLDAHAGNTIYF
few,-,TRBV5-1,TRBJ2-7,TGCGCCAGCAGCTTGGAAGGCCGAGCCTACGAGCAGTACTTC,CASSLEGRAYEQYF
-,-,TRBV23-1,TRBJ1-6,TGCGCCAGCAGTCAATTTAGGTTTCACTCACCCCTCCACTTT,CASSQFRFHSPLHF
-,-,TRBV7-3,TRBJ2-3,TGTGCCAGCAGCTTAGCGGGCTCAGATACGCAGTATTTT,CASSLAGSDTQYF
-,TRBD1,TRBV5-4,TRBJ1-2,TGTGCCAGCAGCACCCCGACAGGGCCCTCTTATGGCTACACCTTC,CASSTPTGPSYGYTF
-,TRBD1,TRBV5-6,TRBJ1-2,TGTGCCAGCAGCTTTCGACAGGGCGTCTATGGCTACACCTTC,CASSFRQGVYGYTF
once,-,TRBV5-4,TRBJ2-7,TGTGCCAGCAGCTTGGAGGCAGCAAACTACGAGCAGTACTTC,CASSLEAANYEQYF
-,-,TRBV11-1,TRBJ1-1,TGTGCCAGCAGCTTACAGATCTCGAACACTGAAGCTTTCTTT,CASSLQISNTEAFF
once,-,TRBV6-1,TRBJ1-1,TGTGCCAGCTCCCCGGGGGAGAACACTGAAGCTTTCTTT,CASSPGENTEAFF
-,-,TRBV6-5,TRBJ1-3,TGTGCCAGCAGTGGACAGAATGGAAACACCATATATTTT,CASSGQNGNTIYF
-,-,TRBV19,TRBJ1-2,TGTGCCAGTAGTGACGGGGCTAACTATGGCTACACCTTC,CASSDGANYGYTF
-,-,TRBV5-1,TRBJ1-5,TGCGCCAGCAGCCCGGGGACACTTAGCAATCAGCCCCAGCATTTT,CASSPGTLSNQPQHF